This T cell receptor beta chain derives from a study of chemoradiotherapy in HPV16-positive cancers. Notes on the study in general: Candidate HPV-specific clones and E7-related TCR motifs grew in tumor during treatment. The functional HPV-specific definition rests on just a couple of HPV16-positive patients. Better recurrence-free survival went with HPV-responsive T-cell expansion in HPV16-positive patients.

V was shortened by 7 bases and J by 4 bases, with 14 bases between the two germline ends. The CDR3 consists of 14 residues. The germline gives CDR1 MNHEY, CDR2 SVGAGI. Over chemoradiotherapy, repertoires were sampled more than once. Data came from immunoSEQ multiplex PCR; TCRdb stores just in-frame clones and leaves some out. This table holds around 53,000 clones, about 92% found once. As concerns this clone: Its target is not known.

The clonotype comes from a human donor with HPV-associated anogenital cancer. The V call is TRBV6-5, the J call TRBJ2-1; D gene uncertain. Sequencing used blood, obtained from a patient who underwent chemoradiotherapy. CDR3 sequence: CASTRGFDYNEQFF. CDR3 in DNA: TGTGCCAGCACACGAGGTTTCGATTACAATGAGCAGTTCTTC.